A single T cell receptor (beta chain) is shown here with its context. Its specificity is unknown. This CDR3 is built from 14 residues. CDR1 is SGHRS and CDR2 is YFSETQ in the germline V gene. Deletions cut 2 bases from V and 3 bases from J, with 11 bases between. The sample belongs to a study of T-cell reconstitution after alpha-beta-depleted transplantation in children. Whole-study results and caveats: Several hundred expanded graft clones reportedly supplied alpha-beta T cells about two months after transplant. The origin of high day-60 TCRbeta diversity in some patients lay in surviving recipient T cells and thymic progenitors. Diversity and T-cell counts at one year after transplant derived mostly from new T cells.

This sample's TCRbeta library carried unique molecular identifier barcodes. From the PCR reads, TCRdb called clonotypes with MiXCR, one entry per CDR3 protein. Among 130,000 to 150,000 distinct CDR3 sequences, around 9% were seen once, and the ten largest hold 15% to 20%. The TCR was taken from a female patient aged 2-9 years who had a stem cell transplant for congenital amegakaryocytic thrombocytopenia, so the T cells may come from the graft donor. The material was PBMCs, mostly from graft donor cells, obtained 180 days after TCRalphabeta/CD19-depleted stem cell transplant. V gene TRBV5-1 combines with J gene TRBJ2-5; no firm D call. The CDR3, as DNA: TGCGCCAGCAGCTTATCGTGGAGTGAAGAGACCCAGTACTTC. This gives the protein CASSLSWSEETQYF.